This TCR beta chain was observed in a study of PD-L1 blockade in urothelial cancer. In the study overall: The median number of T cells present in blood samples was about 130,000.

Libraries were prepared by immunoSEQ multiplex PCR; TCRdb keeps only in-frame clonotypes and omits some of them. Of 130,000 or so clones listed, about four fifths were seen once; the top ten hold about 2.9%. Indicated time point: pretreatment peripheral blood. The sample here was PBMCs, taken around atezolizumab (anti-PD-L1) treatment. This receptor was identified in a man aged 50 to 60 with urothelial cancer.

The chain's CDR3 is CASSQGGLAGGQYF. Here the CDR3 DNA reads TGCGCCAGCAGCCAGGGAGGACTAGCGGGAGGGCAGTACTTC. The genes are TRBV4-1 and TRBJ2-5, with 15 bases aligning to TRBD2. CDR3 size: 14 residues. The germline V gene encodes CDR1 MGHRA and CDR2 YSYEKL. The V and J ends lost 3 bases and 11 bases, in that order; junction bases with no gene match: 4.